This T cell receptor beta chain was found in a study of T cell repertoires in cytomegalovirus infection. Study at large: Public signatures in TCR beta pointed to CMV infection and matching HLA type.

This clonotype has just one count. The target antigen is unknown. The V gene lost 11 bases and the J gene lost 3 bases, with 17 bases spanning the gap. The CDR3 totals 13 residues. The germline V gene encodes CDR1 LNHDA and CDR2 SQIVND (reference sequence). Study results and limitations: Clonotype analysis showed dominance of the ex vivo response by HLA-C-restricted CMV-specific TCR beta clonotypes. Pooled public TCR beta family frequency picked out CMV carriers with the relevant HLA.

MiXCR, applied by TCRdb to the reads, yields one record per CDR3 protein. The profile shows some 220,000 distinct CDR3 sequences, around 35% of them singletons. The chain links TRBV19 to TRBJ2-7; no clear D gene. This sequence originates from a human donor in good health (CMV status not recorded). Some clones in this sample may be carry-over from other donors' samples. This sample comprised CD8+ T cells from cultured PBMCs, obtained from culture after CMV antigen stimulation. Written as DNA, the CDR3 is TGTGCCGCTTCCCCCGGCGGCTACTACGAGCAGTACTTC. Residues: CAASPGGYYEQYF.